Below, one TCR beta chain is given with its context. The antigen remains unidentified. The germline V and J ends were trimmed by 4 bases and 2 bases, with 5 bases remaining between them. CDR1 DFQATT and CDR2 SNEGSKA come from the germline V gene (reference sequence). The CDR3 is 12 residues long. This specimen comes from a study of blood T cells in healthy people across ages. Study-level points and caveats: Roughly linear age-related decline in beta diversity appeared, significant by age approximately 43.

A second PCR of about 6 to 11 cycles used a sample-barcoded 5' primer and a J-beta primer mix. Every sample gave at least 3 million paired-end reads containing CDR3. In TCRdb, the 5' RACE reads were re-called with MiXCR into one record per CDR3 protein. The data hold 550,000 to 700,000 distinct CDR3 sequences, with 25% to 30% observed a single time. The chain links TRBV20-1 to TRBJ2-2; the D is unclear. Sequencing was performed on blood. This clonotype was sampled from a woman in her 70s in good health. The CDR3 DNA follows: TGCAGTGCTAACAGAAACACCGGGGAGCTGTTTTTT. Translation: CSANRNTGELFF.